The 27 T cell receptor beta chains reported below all come from one sample, sequenced in a study of T cell responses to AZD1222 COVID-19 vaccine. Clones were read by immunoSEQ multiplex PCR, and TCRdb kept only the in-frame ones, dropping some. Of about 93,000 clones listed, over 85% are singletons. The source material was peripheral blood, sampled on day 0 of MenACWY control vaccination. The receptors derive from an adult in good health.

This clone was counted a single time. The V gene is TRBV19, the J gene TRBJ1-2; 9 positions match TRBD1. CDR1 is LNHDA and CDR2 is SQIVND in the germline V gene (reference sequence). The junction had 3 bases not matched to a gene; V was cut back by 3 bases and J by 4 bases. The CDR3 runs 14 residues. The DNA for the CDR3 is TGTGCCAGTAGTATTACGGGACAGGGCTATGGCTACACCTTC. It is translated as CASSITGQGYGYTF.

The chain recombines TRBV28 with TRBJ1-1; possible D gene TRBD1, 6 bases. The V end was cut by 3 bases, the J end by 11 bases, with 13 bases between. CDR1 and CDR2 (germline): MDHEN, SYDVKM. The length of the CDR3 is 12 residues. The CDR3 DNA reads as TGTGCCAGCAGTTTGATGACAGGTGTGGCTTTCTTT. This translates into CASSLMTGVAFF. Together with reference TRBV28 and TRBJ1-1, the CDR3 gives the full variable domain: DVKVTQSSRYLVKRTGEKVFLECVQDMDHENMFWYRQDPGLGLRLIYFSYDVKMKEKGDIPEGYSVSREKKERFSLILESASTNQTSMYLCASSLMTGVAFFGQGTRLTVV.

CDR3 sequence: CASSHWTGTAGDEQFF. The CDR3 nucleotides read TGTGCCAGCAGCCACTGGACCGGGACCGCCGGGGACGAGCAGTTCTTC. The chain employs TRBV6-2 or TRBV6-3 and TRBJ2-1; possibly TRBD1 or TRBD2 for D (5 bases each). CDR1 and CDR2 from the germline V gene are MNHEY and SVGEGT. CDR3 length: 16 amino acids. The V end lost 6 bases, the J end lost 10 bases, and 25 bases lay between the germline ends.

This clone was seen a handful of times. This chain uses TRBV10-2 with TRBJ2-3; 11 bases match TRBD2. Trimming took 11 bases from V and 5 from J; bases not matched to a gene: 15. CDR3 length: 16 amino acids. The germline CDR1 and CDR2 sequences are WSHSY and SAAADI. The CDR3 DNA reads as TGCGCCGGAGGGCCGTCTCTAGCGGGGGGAGTAGATACGCAGTATTTT. It translates to CAGGPSLAGGVDTQYF.

The chain uses TRBV7-3 and TRBJ2-3; D gene unclear. The V end lost 5 bases, the J end lost 2 bases, and 11 bases lay between the germline ends. The CDR3 extends over 14 amino acids. CDR1 and CDR2 (germline): SGHTA, FQGTGA. The CDR3 DNA reads TGTGCCAGCAGCCCAGGAAGAGCCACAGATACGCAGTATTTT. Its translation is CASSPGRATDTQYF.

The chain recombines TRBV5-4 with TRBJ2-5; 8 nucleotides align to TRBD2. The CDR3 covers 17 residues. Germline V gene sequence: CDR1 SGHNT, CDR2 YYREEE (reference sequence). After removal of 6 bases from V and 5 bases from J, the junction contained 18 bases not matched to a gene. This chain's CDR3 is CASILPTSGGGRETQYF. The CDR3 DNA reads TGTGCCAGCATCCTACCGACGTCGGGGGGCGGGAGGGAGACCCAGTACTTC.

J is TRBJ1-2 and V is TRBV7-8; D is perhaps TRBD1 (5 bases). With 3 bases removed from V and 3 bases from J, the gap between germline ends came to 11 bases. CDR3 size: 14 residues. CDR1 is SGHVS, CDR2 FQNEAQ, per germline. The CDR3 bases are TGTGCCAGCAGCTTGACAGACTTCGACTATGGCTACACCTTC. The encoded protein is CASSLTDFDYGYTF.

The J gene is TRBJ2-3, the V gene TRBV7-9, with D possibly TRBD1 on 6 matching bases. The germline V and J ends were trimmed by 5 bases and 2 bases, with 23 bases remaining between them. The CDR3 contains 18 residues. Germline V gene data show CDR1 as SEHNR and CDR2 as FQNEAQ (reference sequence). The CDR3 loop is CASSPLRQYRAHTDTQYF. Written as DNA, the CDR3 is TGTGCCAGCAGCCCCCTTCGCCAGTACAGGGCTCACACAGATACGCAGTATTTT.

This clone has a single count. V and J are TRBV6-5 and TRBJ1-5; no reliable D call. The CDR3 consists of 14 residues. Trimming took off 6 bases at V and 4 bases at J, with 13 bases between the two ends. Germline assignment: CDR1 MNHEY and CDR2 SVGAGI. CDR3 amino acids: CASRAGSANQPQHF. DNA for the CDR3: TGTGCCAGCAGAGCCGGGTCGGCAAATCAGCCCCAGCATTTT.

V gene TRBV6-2 or TRBV6-3 combines with J gene TRBJ2-6, with D hard to call. Germline V gene sequence: CDR1 MNHEY, CDR2 SVGEGT. The CDR3 is made up of 15 amino acids. V was clipped by 2 bases and J by 0 bases, with 5 bases between them. The CDR3 reads CASSYASSGANVLTF. The CDR3 DNA reads TGTGCCAGCAGTTACGCCAGCTCTGGGGCCAACGTCCTGACTTTC.

The chain combines TRBV5-1 with TRBJ2-1; 10 bases align to TRBD1. Germline assignment: CDR1 SGHRS and CDR2 YFSETQ. V dropped 4 bases and J dropped 8; count of bases not matched to a gene: 9. There are 15 residues in the CDR3. The DNA for the CDR3 is TGCGCCAGCAGCACTCCGGGACAGGGGAGAGATGAGCAGTTCTTC. It yields the protein CASSTPGQGRDEQFF.

The rearrangement joins TRBV11-2 to TRBJ2-5; 7 bases map to TRBD2. Germline lookup yields CDR1 SGHAT and CDR2 FQNNGV. V gave up 1 base and J gave up 1 base; unmatched junction bases: 6. The CDR3 is 16 residues long. The chain's CDR3 is CASSLGLAASQETQYF. The CDR3 nucleotides are TGTGCCAGCAGCTTAGGCCTAGCGGCGAGCCAAGAGACCCAGTACTTC. Looking up the rest from reference TRBV11-2 and TRBJ2-5 gives the full variable domain: EAGVAQSPRYKIIEKRQSVAFWCNPISGHATLYWYQQILGQGPKLLIQFQNNGVVDDSQLPKDRFSAERLKGVDSTLKIQPAKLEDSAVYLCASSLGLAASQETQYFGPGTRLLVL.

The rearrangement uses TRBV2 and TRBJ2-7, with TRBD2 identical over 11 bases. CDR3 size: 15 residues. The V gene end was trimmed by 5 bases and the J gene end by 11 bases; junction bases not matched to a gene: 14. Germline V gene lookup returns CDR1 SNHLY and CDR2 FYNNEI. The CDR3: CASSPIAGGIERKYF. The DNA for the CDR3 is TGTGCCAGCAGTCCGATAGCGGGGGGGATAGAGAGAAAGTACTTC.

The chain is built from TRBV7-3 and TRBJ2-1; 8 bases line up with TRBD1. The germline CDR1 and CDR2 sequences are SGHTA and FQGTGA. V lost 4 bases, J lost 6 bases, and 8 bases stayed unmatched. The CDR3 covers 15 residues. The CDR3 reads CASSSGTGAFNEQFF. In DNA, the CDR3 is TGTGCCAGCAGCTCTGGGACAGGAGCTTTCAATGAGCAGTTCTTC.

This CDR3 reads CASGTGVGEQYF. CDR3 coding DNA: TGTGCTAGTGGAACAGGGGTGGGCGAGCAGTACTTC. The chain employs TRBV12-5 and TRBJ2-7, with 7 bases identical to TRBD1. There are 12 residues in the CDR3. The germline V gene has CDR1 LGHNT and CDR2 FRNRAP. Losses at the gene ends were 6 bases for V and 6 bases for J; bases not matched to a gene: 5.

The chain uses TRBV5-1 and TRBJ2-7; unclear D gene. This CDR3 spans 11 amino acids. Looked up from germline, CDR1 is SGHRS and CDR2 is YFSETQ. Trimming stripped 4 bases from V and 3 bases from J, with 5 bases between. The CDR3 nucleotides read TGCGCCAGCAGCGACGACTACGAGCAGTACTTC. It yields the protein CASSDDYEQYF.

V and J are TRBV3-1 (or the pseudogene TRBV3-2) and TRBJ1-1; D may be TRBD1 (5 bases). The CDR3 contains 15 residues. V gave up 4 bases and J gave up 5 bases, with 17 bases separating them. Germline V gene data show CDR1 as LGHDT and CDR2 as YNNKEL (reference sequence). The CDR3, as DNA: TGTGCCAGCAGCCCACCAACGACCCGGGGGACTGAAGCTTTCTTT. This translates into CASSPPTTRGTEAFF.

This clone was seen more than once but under ten times. J is TRBJ1-2 and V is TRBV7-9; 7 bases line up with TRBD1. This CDR3 has 14 residues. V gave up 4 bases and J gave up 4 bases; unmatched junction bases: 6. From germline, CDR1 is SEHNR and CDR2 FQNEAQ (reference sequence). The CDR3 reads CASSSTGESYGYTF. CDR3 DNA: TGTGCCAGCAGCTCCACAGGGGAGTCCTATGGCTACACCTTC.

V usage is TRBV12-3 or TRBV12-4 and J usage is TRBJ2-5; D tentatively reads TRBD1 or TRBD2 (5 bases each). The CDR3 covers 12 residues. Trimming removed 5 bases from V and 6 bases from J, with 10 bases in between. The CDR3 nucleotides are TGTGCCAGCAGTGAGGGGTTGCAGACCCAGTACTTC. Encoded protein: CASSEGLQTQYF.

Comment on this clone: The junction differs from germline at one of its ends, possibly a read error. The rearrangement joins TRBV4-1 to TRBJ1-1; no reliable D call. This CDR3 has 12 residues. Germline V lookup: CDR1 MGHRA, CDR2 YSYEKL. This CDR3 reads CASRQDGLEAFF. The DNA for the CDR3 is TGCGCCAGCAGACAAGATGGACTTGAAGCTTTCTTT.

The chain is built from TRBV28 and TRBJ2-7; 7 positions match TRBD1. V was clipped by 6 bases and J by 5 bases; unmatched bases: 10. Germline CDR1 reads MDHEN; CDR2 reads SYDVKM. This CDR3 is built from 14 residues. The CDR3 sequence: CASSKPGQRDEQYF. CDR3 nucleotide sequence: TGTGCCAGCAGCAAGCCGGGACAGAGGGACGAGCAGTACTTC.

The V and J genes are TRBV2 and TRBJ2-7, with 11 bases that match TRBD2. J lost 1 base, V lost 2 bases, and 4 bases had no gene match. The CDR3 has 16 amino acids. Germline V gives CDR1 SNHLY, CDR2 FYNNEI. This CDR3 is CASSETLAGGSYEQYF. CDR3 in DNA: TGTGCCAGCAGTGAAACTCTAGCGGGGGGATCCTACGAGCAGTACTTC. The whole variable domain, filled in from reference TRBV2 and TRBJ2-7, reads EPEVTQTPSHQVTQMGQEVILRCVPISNHLYFYWYRQILGQKVEFLVSFYNNEISEKSEIFDDQFSVERPDGSNFTLKIRSTKLEDSAMYFCASSETLAGGSYEQYFGPGTRLTVT.

This clone is a singleton in its sample. J is TRBJ1-1 and V is TRBV5-1; D possibly corresponds to TRBD1 (6 bases). Per germline, CDR1 SGHRS and CDR2 YFSETQ. Trimming took 4 bases from V and 5 from J, leaving 18 bases between them. This CDR3 region has 15 residues. CDR3 nucleotides: TGCGCCAGCAGCCGAGGAGAAACAGGGTCGACTGAAGCTTTCTTT. It is translated as CASSRGETGSTEAFF.

This chain links TRBV18 with TRBJ2-7; TRBD1 agrees at 11 bases. This CDR3 has 14 residues. Germline-derived CDR1 and CDR2 are KGHSH and LQKENI. V shed 4 bases, J shed 7 bases, and the junction held 6 bases outside the gene matches. CDR3 DNA sequence: TGTGCCAGCTCACTCGGACAGGGGGCCTGGGAGCAGTACTTC. Translation: CASSLGQGAWEQYF.

This chain uses TRBV27 with TRBJ1-1; weak D call: TRBD1 (6 bases). Germline CDR1 MNHEY, CDR2 SMNVEV (reference sequence). Trimming stripped 4 bases from V and 0 bases from J, with 9 bases between. CDR3 length: 14 residues. The CDR3 sequence is CASSWTVMNTEAFF. The CDR3 coding sequence is TGTGCCAGCAGTTGGACAGTCATGAACACTGAAGCTTTCTTT.

The genes are TRBV6-8 and TRBJ2-1; TRBD2 matches 10 bases. The germline V gene has CDR1 MNHGY and CDR2 SAAAGT. CDR3 size: 17 residues. Losses at the gene ends were 6 bases for V and 0 bases for J; bases not matched to a gene: 8. The CDR3 is CASRPYTSGDSYNEQFF. The CDR3 DNA follows: TGTGCCAGCAGACCCTACACTAGCGGGGACTCCTACAATGAGCAGTTCTTC.

J is TRBJ2-7 and V is TRBV29-1, with TRBD1 identical over 10 bases. Germline CDR1 is SQVTM and CDR2 is ANQGSEA. V dropped 5 bases and J dropped 2; count of bases not matched to a gene: 3. This CDR3 region has 13 residues. CDR3: CSVRTGGPYEQYF. The DNA for the CDR3 is TGCAGCGTTCGGACAGGGGGGCCCTACGAGCAGTACTTC.